This TCR beta chain derives from a study of response to subunit inactivated influenza vaccine. Via MiXCR, TCRdb re-called the RT-PCR reads, giving one row per CDR3 protein. The sample includes about half a million distinct CDR3 sequences, around 9.9% seen only once; the top ten take 9.5% to 15%. Broader study findings: Each seasonal influenza vaccination recruits few new T cells, the authors suggested.

Concerning this clonotype: Its target is unknown.

Germline V CDR1 and CDR2: SEHNR, FQNEAQ (reference sequence). V was trimmed by 5 bases and J by 1 base, leaving 5 bases between them. This CDR3 has 12 residues. Here the sequenced sample was PBMCs from blood, taken about 40 days after vaccination. The chain joins TRBV7-9 to TRBJ2-5; D unclear. This clonotype originated in a man over 45 who received an inactivated influenza vaccine. CDR3 nucleotides: TGTGCCAGCAGCCCCATCCAAGAGACCCAGTACTTC. Amino acids: CASSPIQETQYF.